This T cell receptor (beta chain) was observed in a study of blood T cell repertoires in COVID-19. TCRdb's table, derived via immunoSEQ multiplex PCR, lists solely in-frame clones and lacks some. The sample lists 200,000 to 250,000 clones, 70% to 90% occurring once. The CDR3 totals 15 residues. The germline V and J ends were trimmed by 7 bases and 3 bases, with 18 bases remaining between them. CDR1 is LNHDA and CDR2 is SQIVND in the germline V gene (reference sequence). Sample: peripheral blood. The chain is built from TRBV19 and TRBJ1-2; weak D call: TRBD1 (5 bases). This sequence was found in a woman under 30 who had recovered from COVID-19. The CDR3 loop is CASTPRWGGDYGYTF. CDR3 bases: TGTGCCAGTACCCCCCGATGGGGGGGGGACTATGGCTACACCTTC.